The 14 T cell receptor beta chains reported below all come from one sample, sequenced in a study of blood T cell repertoires in COVID-19 (dated by TCRdb to about 2020). Libraries were constructed by the immunoSEQ multiplex PCR assay. TCRdb re-hosts the immuneACCESS table, in-frame sequences only. Its copies lack some clones; in the studies checked, an unresolved V gene accounts for under half of them, and the cause for the rest is not known. A total of tens of thousands of clones appear in this sample, around 90% of them only once. The biggest ten clones account for 14% of the sample. The source material was peripheral blood. These TCRs come from a human donor with active COVID-19. The donor label of this sample is uncertain.

J is TRBJ2-1 and V is TRBV5-4; unclear D gene. V was clipped by 7 bases and J by 6 bases, with 17 bases between them. The CDR3 loop spans 14 amino acids. The V gene's germline CDR1 is SGHNT and CDR2 YYREEE (reference sequence). The CDR3 DNA follows: TGTGCCAGCTTAAATCCCTCGTCAGGCAATGAGCAGTTCTTC. Translated, it gives CASLNPSSGNEQFF.

The V call is TRBV27, the J call TRBJ2-1, with D possibly TRBD2 on 6 matching bases. CDR3 length: 17 amino acids. The ends were cut back, 5 bases at V and 0 bases at J, with 17 bases in the middle. Germline values: CDR1 MNHEY, CDR2 SMNVEV (reference sequence). DNA for the CDR3: TGTGCCAGCAGTCGCTACACTAGCTTCCGCTCCTACAATGAGCAGTTCTTC. This encodes CASSRYTSFRSYNEQFF.

The chain has TRBV25-1 and TRBJ2-7, with D uncertain. This CDR3 is 14 amino acids long. CDR1 and CDR2 from the germline V gene are MGHDK and SYGVNS. Trimming removed 1 base at V and 0 bases at J, with 7 bases between. CDR3 DNA: TGTGCCAGCAGTGAATTGGGCAGCTCCTACGAGCAGTACTTC. Translation: CASSELGSSYEQYF.

The rearrangement links TRBV19 to TRBJ1-6, with 7 bases that match TRBD1. The CDR3 contains 15 residues. Trimming removed 7 bases from V and 3 bases from J; junction bases left unmatched: 6. Per the germline V gene, CDR1 is LNHDA and CDR2 is SQIVND (reference sequence). The CDR3 loop reads CASKRQGVYNSPLHF. As DNA, the CDR3 is TGTGCCAGTAAGAGGCAGGGGGTCTATAATTCACCCCTCCACTTT.

CDR3: CASSQPQGTTGELFF. The CDR3 DNA reads TGCGCCAGCAGCCAACCACAGGGAACCACCGGGGAGCTGTTTTTT. The genes are TRBV4-1 and TRBJ2-2; tentatively, D is TRBD1 (6 bases). Trimming pared 2 bases from V and 4 bases from J, leaving 11 bases between. The CDR3 runs to 15 residues. Germline CDR1 reads MGHRA; CDR2 reads YSYEKL.

The chain employs TRBV27 and TRBJ2-3; 10 bases match TRBD2. The J segment lost 4 bases and the V segment lost 7 bases, leaving 17 bases of the junction unmatched. From germline, CDR1 is MNHEY and CDR2 SMNVEV (reference sequence). The CDR3 spans 18 residues. CDR3 bases: TGTGCCAGCACTTCCGCTCTCCTGCTAGCGGGAGTTCCAGATACGCAGTATTTT. Its translation: CASTSALLLAGVPDTQYF.

This clone has a single count. The chain couples TRBV28 to TRBJ2-3; 8 bases agree with TRBD1. The CDR3 contains 15 residues. Germline V gene data show CDR1 as MDHEN and CDR2 as SYDVKM. V shed 0 bases and J 2 bases; nucleotides not matched to a gene: 1. CDR3 in amino acids: CASSLWTGVTDTQYF. The DNA of the CDR3 is TGTGCCAGCAGTTTATGGACAGGGGTCACAGATACGCAGTATTTT.

This chain links TRBV6-2 or TRBV6-3 with TRBJ1-2, with no clear D. The germline V and J ends were trimmed by 5 bases and 4 bases, with 11 bases remaining between them. The germline gives CDR1 MNHEY, CDR2 SVGEGT. The CDR3 is 13 amino acids. CDR3 bases: TGTGCCAGCAGTGGCTCGGAGAGCTATGGCTACACCTTC. Translated, it gives CASSGSESYGYTF.

The chain uses TRBV7-3 and TRBJ2-1, with 7 bases identical to TRBD1. V was clipped by 5 bases and J by 2 bases; unmatched bases: 6. The CDR3 sequence is 15 residues long. CDR1 is SGHTA and CDR2 is FQGTGA in the germline V gene. Written as DNA, the CDR3 is TGTGCCAGCAGCCCTAGGGACAGTACCTACAATGAGCAGTTCTTC. Protein product: CASSPRDSTYNEQFF.

This chain connects TRBV4-3 to TRBJ1-1; D is ambiguous. CDR1 LGHNA and CDR2 YSLEER come from the germline V gene. The CDR3 has 16 amino acids. V was clipped by 3 bases and J by 6 bases, with 20 bases between them. CDR3 DNA: TGCGCCAGCAGCCAGGATACAGAAGTCCCCATGGCTGAAGCTTTCTTT. As protein: CASSQDTEVPMAEAFF.

J is TRBJ1-4 and V is TRBV5-5; 8 nucleotides agree with TRBD1. The CDR3 contains 15 residues. After removal of 3 bases from V and 4 bases from J, the junction contained 5 bases not matched to a gene. The germline gives CDR1 SGHKS, CDR2 YYEKEE (reference sequence). For the CDR3, the DNA is TGTGCCAGCAGCTCAGGACAGGGAATTAATGAAAAACTGTTTTTT. The encoded protein is CASSSGQGINEKLFF.

The V gene is TRBV20-1, the J gene TRBJ1-1; tentatively, D is TRBD1 (6 bases). This CDR3 is built from 11 residues. V lost 6 bases to trimming and J lost 8 bases, with 13 bases between them. Germline V gives CDR1 DFQATT, CDR2 SNEGSKA (reference sequence). The CDR3 here is CSAHLGGEAFF. CDR3 DNA: TGCAGTGCCCACCTAGGGGGAGAAGCTTTCTTT.

The J gene is TRBJ2-7, the V gene TRBV7-6; maybe TRBD1 (5 bases). The length of the CDR3 is 15 residues. The V end was cut by 4 bases, the J end by 1 base, with 14 bases between. Germline assignment: CDR1 SGHVS and CDR2 FNYEAQ. CDR3 residues: CASSSSTDSSYEQYF. The CDR3 DNA follows: TGTGCCAGCAGCTCGTCGACAGACTCGTCCTACGAGCAGTACTTC. The variable domain in full, with the rest retrieved from reference TRBV7-6 and TRBJ2-7, is GAGVSQSPRYKVTKRGQDVALRCDPISGHVSLYWYRQALGQGPEFLTYFNYEAQQDKSGLPNDRFSAERPEGSISTLTIQRTEQRDSAMYRCASSSSTDSSYEQYFGPGTRLTVT.

The chain uses TRBV4-2 and TRBJ1-6; 8 bases agree with TRBD1. The germline gives CDR1 LGHNA, CDR2 YNFKEQ. The CDR3 has 21 residues. The V segment lost 0 bases and the J segment 0 bases; nucleotides outside the gene matches: 13. Written as DNA, the CDR3 is TGTGCCAGCAGCCAAGATATCCGGGACAGGTCCTTTAGCTCCTATAATTCACCCCTCCACTTT. Amino acids: CASSQDIRDRSFSSYNSPLHF.